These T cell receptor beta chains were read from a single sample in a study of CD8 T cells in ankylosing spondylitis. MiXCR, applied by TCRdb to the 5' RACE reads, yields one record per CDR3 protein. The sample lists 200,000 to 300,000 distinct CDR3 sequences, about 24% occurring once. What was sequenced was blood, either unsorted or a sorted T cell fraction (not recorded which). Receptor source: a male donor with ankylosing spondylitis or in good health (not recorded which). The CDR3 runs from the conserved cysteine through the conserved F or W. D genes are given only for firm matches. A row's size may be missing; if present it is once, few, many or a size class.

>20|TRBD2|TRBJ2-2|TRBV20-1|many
CSARFTGEWGGRIDTGELFF
TGCAGTGCTAGATTCACAGGAGAATGGGGAGGGAGGATCGACACCGGGGAGCTGTTTTTT
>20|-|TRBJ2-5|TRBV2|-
CASSRKPVGARSAFQETQYF
TGTGCCAGCAGCAGAAAACCCGTCGGGGCGAGATCGGCATTTCAAGAGACCCAGTACTTC
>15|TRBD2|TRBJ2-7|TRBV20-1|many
CSARIPSGVNYEQYF
TGCAGTGCTAGGATCCCTAGCGGAGTAAACTACGAGCAGTACTTC
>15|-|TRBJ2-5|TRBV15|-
CATSRDLAGMETQYF
TGTGCCACCAGCAGAGATCTTGCGGGAATGGAGACCCAGTACTTC
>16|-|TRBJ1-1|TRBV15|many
CATSRGLGTANTEAFF
TGTGCCACCAGCAGGGGACTAGGGACGGCGAACACTGAAGCTTTCTTT
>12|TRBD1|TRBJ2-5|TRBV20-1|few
CSAKGQQETQYF
TGCAGTGCTAAGGGACAGCAAGAGACCCAGTACTTC
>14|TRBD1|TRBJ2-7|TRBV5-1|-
CASSSTGQPYEQYF
TGCGCCAGCAGTTCAACGGGACAGCCCTACGAGCAGTACTTC
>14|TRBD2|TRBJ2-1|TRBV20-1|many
CSARYGGGYNEQFF
TGCAGTGCTAGATACGGCGGGGGATACAATGAGCAGTTCTTC
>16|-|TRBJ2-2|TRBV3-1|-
CASSQRSVLDTGELFF
TGTGCCAGCAGCCAACGCAGTGTCTTGGACACCGGGGAGCTGTTTTTT
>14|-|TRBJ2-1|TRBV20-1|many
CSARDAGHYNEQFF
TGCAGTGCTAGAGATGCGGGGCATTACAATGAGCAGTTCTTC
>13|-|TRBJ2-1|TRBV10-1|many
CASSSQRRHEQFF
TGCGCCAGCAGTTCACAGAGGAGGCATGAGCAGTTCTTC
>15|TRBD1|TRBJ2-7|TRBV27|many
CASSLLLTGGVEQYF
TGTGCCAGCAGTTTATTGTTGACAGGGGGTGTCGAGCAGTACTTC
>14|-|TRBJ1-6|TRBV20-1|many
CSARDLGLHSPLHF
TGCAGTGCTAGAGATCTCGGCCTACATTCACCCCTCCACTTT
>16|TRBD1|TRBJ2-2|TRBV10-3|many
CAIRPERTGKYGELFF
TGTGCCATCAGGCCCGAAAGGACAGGGAAGTACGGGGAGCTGTTTTTT
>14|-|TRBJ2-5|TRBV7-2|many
CASSSRTGRLTQYF
TGTGCCAGCAGCAGTCGGACGGGGAGACTGACCCAGTACTTC
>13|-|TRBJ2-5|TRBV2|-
CASSPGRGQTQYF
TGTGCCAGCAGTCCAGGGCGGGGGCAGACCCAGTACTTC
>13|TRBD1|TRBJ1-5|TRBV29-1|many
CSVGQGADQPQHF
TGCAGCGTTGGACAGGGGGCCGATCAGCCCCAGCATTTT
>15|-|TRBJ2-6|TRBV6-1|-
CASSRALSGANVLTF
TGTGCCAGCAGTCGGGCACTCTCTGGGGCCAACGTCCTGACTTTC
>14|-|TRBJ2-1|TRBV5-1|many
CASRLGSAYNEQFF
TGCGCCAGCAGGCTGGGGTCCGCCTACAATGAGCAGTTCTTC
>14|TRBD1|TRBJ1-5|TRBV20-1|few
CSATPGGSNQPQHF
TGCAGTGCCACTCCAGGGGGGAGCAATCAGCCCCAGCATTTT
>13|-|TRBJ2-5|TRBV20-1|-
CSSMGGLQETQYF
TGCAGTTCCATGGGGGGCTTACAAGAGACCCAGTACTTC
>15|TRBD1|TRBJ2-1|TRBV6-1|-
CASSRGTGEGDEQFF
TGTGCCAGCAGCCGGGGGACAGGGGAGGGTGATGAGCAGTTCTTC
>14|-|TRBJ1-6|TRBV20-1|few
CSARADSLDSPLHF
TGCAGTGCTAGAGCGGATAGTCTTGACTCACCCCTCCACTTT
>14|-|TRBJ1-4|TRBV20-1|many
CSARHGTGGEKLFF
TGCAGTGCTAGACATGGCACCGGGGGTGAAAAACTGTTTTTT
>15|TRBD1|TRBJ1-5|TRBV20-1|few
CSAREQGQGRIYEHF
TGCAGTGCTAGAGAGCAAGGACAGGGGAGGATCTACGAGCATTTT
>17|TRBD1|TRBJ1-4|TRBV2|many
CASSEMKDRSTNEKLFF
TGTGCCAGCAGTGAGATGAAGGACAGGTCAACTAATGAAAAACTGTTTTTT
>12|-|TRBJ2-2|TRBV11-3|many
CASSPLSGELFF
TGTGCCAGCAGCCCCTTGTCCGGGGAGCTGTTTTTT
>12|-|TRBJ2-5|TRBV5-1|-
CASSGNQETQYF
TGCGCCAGCAGCGGTAACCAAGAGACCCAGTACTTC
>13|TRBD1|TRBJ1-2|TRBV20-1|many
CSAHGTGFGGYTF
TGCAGTGCTCACGGGACAGGGTTTGGTGGCTACACCTTC
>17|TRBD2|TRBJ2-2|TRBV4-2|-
CASSQEGLAVNTGELFF
TGTGCCAGCAGCCAAGAGGGGCTAGCGGTTAACACCGGGGAGCTGTTTTTT
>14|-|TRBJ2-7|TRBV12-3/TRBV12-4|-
CASSAGTFMDEQYF
TGTGCCAGCAGCGCCGGGACTTTTATGGACGAGCAGTACTTC
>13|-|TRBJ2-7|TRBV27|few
CASSTDSSYEQYF
TGTGCCAGCAGCACGGACAGCTCCTACGAGCAGTACTTC
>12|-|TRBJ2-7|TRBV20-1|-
CSANRDNYEQYF
TGCAGTGCTAACCGGGACAACTACGAGCAGTACTTC